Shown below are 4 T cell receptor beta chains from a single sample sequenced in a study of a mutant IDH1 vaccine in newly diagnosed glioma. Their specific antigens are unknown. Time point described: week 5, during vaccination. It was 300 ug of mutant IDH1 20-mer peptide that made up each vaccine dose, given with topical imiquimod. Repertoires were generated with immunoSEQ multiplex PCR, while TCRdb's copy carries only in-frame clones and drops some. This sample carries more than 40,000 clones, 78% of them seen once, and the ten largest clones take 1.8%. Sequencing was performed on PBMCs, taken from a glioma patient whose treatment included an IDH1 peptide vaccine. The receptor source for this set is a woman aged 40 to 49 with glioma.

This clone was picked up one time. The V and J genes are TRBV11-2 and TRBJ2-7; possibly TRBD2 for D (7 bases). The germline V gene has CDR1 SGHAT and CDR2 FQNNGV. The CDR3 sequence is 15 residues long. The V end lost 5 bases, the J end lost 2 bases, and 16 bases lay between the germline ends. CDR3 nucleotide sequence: TGTGCCAGCAGCCGTGGGCGGGGGCCCCCCTACGAGCAGTACTTC. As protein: CASSRGRGPPYEQYF. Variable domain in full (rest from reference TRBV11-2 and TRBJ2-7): EAGVAQSPRYKIIEKRQSVAFWCNPISGHATLYWYQQILGQGPKLLIQFQNNGVVDDSQLPKDRFSAERLKGVDSTLKIQPAKLEDSAVYLCASSRGRGPPYEQYFGPGTRLTVT.

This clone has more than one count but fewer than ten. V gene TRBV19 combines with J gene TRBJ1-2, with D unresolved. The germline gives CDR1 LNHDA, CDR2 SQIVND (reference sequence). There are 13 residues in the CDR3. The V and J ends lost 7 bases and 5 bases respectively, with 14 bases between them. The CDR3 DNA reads TGTGCCAGTATTGCCGCAGCCCCATATGGCTACACCTTC. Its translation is CASIAAAPYGYTF. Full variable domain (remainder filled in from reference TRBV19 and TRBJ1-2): DGGITQSPKYLFRKEGQNVTLSCEQNLNHDAMYWYRQDPGQGLRLIYYSQIVNDFQKGDIAEGYSVSREKKESFPLTVTSAQKNPTAFYLCASIAAAPYGYTFGSGTRLTVV.

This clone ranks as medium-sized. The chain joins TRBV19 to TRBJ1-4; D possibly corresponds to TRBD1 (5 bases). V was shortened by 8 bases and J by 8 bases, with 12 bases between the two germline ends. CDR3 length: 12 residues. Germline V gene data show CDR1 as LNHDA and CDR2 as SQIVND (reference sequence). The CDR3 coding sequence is TGTGCCAGTGGGGGTAAGGCCGAAAAACTGTTTTTT. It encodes CASGGKAEKLFF.

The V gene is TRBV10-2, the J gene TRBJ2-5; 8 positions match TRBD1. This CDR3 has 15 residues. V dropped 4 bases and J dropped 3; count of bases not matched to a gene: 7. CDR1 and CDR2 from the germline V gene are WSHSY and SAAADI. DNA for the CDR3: TGCGCCAGCAGTGTCCGACAGGGGAATGAAGAGACCCAGTACTTC. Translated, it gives CASSVRQGNEETQYF.